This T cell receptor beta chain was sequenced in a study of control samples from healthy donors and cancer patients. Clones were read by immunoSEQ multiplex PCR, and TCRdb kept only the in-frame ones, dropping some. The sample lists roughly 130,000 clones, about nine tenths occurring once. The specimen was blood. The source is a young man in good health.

CDR3 sequence reads: CASSLSTGVLPLHF. DNA of the CDR3: TGTGCCAGCAGCTTAAGTACGGGGGTTCTTCCCCTCCACTTT. The chain uses TRBV7-3 and TRBJ1-6; TRBD1 might be the D (5 bases). Germline V gene data show CDR1 as SGHTA and CDR2 as FQGTGA. Trimming took off 1 base at V and 13 bases at J, with 14 bases between the two ends. The CDR3 runs 14 residues.